A selection of T cell receptor beta chains follows, all from one sample in a study of cytomegalovirus exposure and HLA in healthy donors. The protocol was immunoSEQ multiplex PCR, while the TCRdb copy is restricted to in-frame clones and leaves out a portion. The listing records under 200,000 clones. Material: PBMCs. These receptors were taken from a woman between 18 and 29 years old in good health and CMV-seropositive. The CDR3 runs from the conserved cysteine through the conserved F or W. Fields, in order: D gene, V gene, J gene, CDR3 protein, CDR3 DNA. A D gene is named only where the DNA matches it firmly.

d_call: NA
v_call: TRBV11-3
j_call: TRBJ1-6
cdr3_aa: CASSLGHIYNSPLHF
cdr3_nt: TGTGCCAGCAGCTTAGGACACATCTATAATTCACCCCTCCACTTT

d_call: TRBD1
v_call: TRBV7-2
j_call: TRBJ2-7
cdr3_aa: CASSSLARGEQYF
cdr3_nt: TGTGCCAGCAGCTCCCTGGCCAGGGGGGAGCAGTACTTC

d_call: TRBD2
v_call: TRBV29-1
j_call: TRBJ2-1
cdr3_aa: CSAGTSGGSSYNEQFF
cdr3_nt: TGCAGCGCTGGGACTAGCGGGGGGAGCTCCTACAATGAGCAGTTCTTC

d_call: TRBD2
v_call: TRBV5-1
j_call: TRBJ2-2
cdr3_aa: CASGQVAGDHTGELFF
cdr3_nt: TGCGCCAGCGGCCAGGTAGCGGGAGATCACACCGGGGAGCTGTTTTTT

d_call: NA
v_call: TRBV5-1
j_call: TRBJ1-1
cdr3_aa: CASSLLVENTEAFF
cdr3_nt: TGCGCCAGCAGCTTGTTGGTAGAAAACACTGAAGCTTTCTTT

d_call: NA
v_call: TRBV2
j_call: TRBJ1-5
cdr3_aa: CASSTEGNQPQHF
cdr3_nt: TGTGCCAGCAGTACGGAGGGCAATCAGCCCCAGCATTTT

d_call: NA
v_call: TRBV7-2
j_call: TRBJ2-7
cdr3_aa: CASSLGQNEQYF
cdr3_nt: TGTGCCAGCAGCTTAGGACAGAATGAGCAGTACTTC

d_call: NA
v_call: TRBV7-6
j_call: TRBJ2-1
cdr3_aa: CASSQGLPLREQFF
cdr3_nt: TGTGCCAGCAGCCAGGGACTCCCCTTAAGGGAGCAGTTCTTC

d_call: NA
v_call: TRBV19
j_call: TRBJ2-1
cdr3_aa: CASRGGVEQFF
cdr3_nt: TGTGCCAGTAGAGGGGGGGTTGAGCAGTTCTTC

d_call: NA
v_call: TRBV6-6
j_call: TRBJ1-4
cdr3_aa: CASTYGQARGEKLFF
cdr3_nt: TGTGCCAGCACCTACGGGCAGGCTCGGGGTGAAAAACTGTTTTTT

d_call: TRBD2
v_call: TRBV10-2
j_call: TRBJ2-7
cdr3_aa: CATNGPSGSGEQYF
cdr3_nt: TGCGCCACAAACGGCCCTAGCGGGAGTGGGGAGCAGTACTTC

d_call: TRBD1
v_call: TRBV6-6
j_call: TRBJ1-1
cdr3_aa: CASSYSGQGSTEAFF
cdr3_nt: TGTGCCAGCAGTTACTCGGGACAGGGAAGCACTGAAGCTTTCTTT

d_call: NA
v_call: TRBV25-1
j_call: TRBJ1-2
cdr3_aa: CASSEIGEKNYGYTF
cdr3_nt: TGTGCCAGCAGTGAAATCGGGGAGAAGAACTATGGCTACACCTTC

d_call: NA
v_call: TRBV28
j_call: TRBJ1-4
cdr3_aa: CASSRIRGANEKLFF
cdr3_nt: TGTGCCAGCAGTCGCATCAGGGGTGCTAATGAAAAACTGTTTTTT

d_call: NA
v_call: TRBV18
j_call: TRBJ1-3
cdr3_aa: CASSPTWEVTGNTIYF
cdr3_nt: TGTGCCAGCTCACCAACTTGGGAGGTGACTGGAAACACCATATATTTT

d_call: NA
v_call: TRBV18
j_call: TRBJ1-1
cdr3_aa: CASSPAGNTEAFF
cdr3_nt: TGTGCCAGCTCACCAGCGGGGAACACTGAAGCTTTCTTT

d_call: TRBD2
v_call: TRBV2
j_call: TRBJ2-1
cdr3_aa: CASSEALAGEGESEQFF
cdr3_nt: TGTGCCAGCAGTGAAGCCCTAGCGGGAGAAGGGGAGAGTGAGCAGTTCTTC

d_call: TRBD2
v_call: TRBV19
j_call: TRBJ2-7
cdr3_aa: CASSRGLDGEQYF
cdr3_nt: TGTGCCAGTAGTAGGGGACTAGACGGCGAGCAGTACTTC

d_call: NA
v_call: TRBV27
j_call: TRBJ1-2
cdr3_aa: CASSLRGRGWGYTF
cdr3_nt: TGTGCCAGCAGTTTGAGAGGCCGGGGGTGGGGCTACACCTTC

d_call: TRBD2
v_call: TRBV6-5
j_call: TRBJ2-2
cdr3_aa: CASSGTSGGAGELFF
cdr3_nt: TGTGCCAGCAGTGGGACTAGCGGGGGGGCCGGGGAGCTGTTTTTT

d_call: TRBD1
v_call: TRBV2
j_call: TRBJ1-1
cdr3_aa: CASSERTGNTEAFF
cdr3_nt: TGTGCCAGCAGTGAGAGGACAGGGAACACTGAAGCTTTCTTT

d_call: TRBD1
v_call: TRBV5-1
j_call: TRBJ2-6
cdr3_aa: CASSGGDRGRGSSGANVLTF
cdr3_nt: TGCGCCAGCAGCGGCGGGGACAGGGGGCGCGGTAGCTCTGGGGCCAACGTCCTGACTTTC

d_call: TRBD2
v_call: TRBV7-2
j_call: TRBJ2-5
cdr3_aa: CASSSGLAGTETQYF
cdr3_nt: TGTGCCAGCAGCTCCGGACTAGCGGGGACAGAGACCCAGTACTTC

d_call: TRBD1
v_call: TRBV6-1
j_call: TRBJ1-2
cdr3_aa: CASSALGQGESYGYTF
cdr3_nt: TGTGCCAGCAGTGCCTTGGGACAGGGGGAGAGCTATGGCTACACCTTC

d_call: TRBD1
v_call: TRBV4-1
j_call: TRBJ1-2
cdr3_aa: CASSQEEQGVYGYTF
cdr3_nt: TGCGCCAGCAGCCAAGAAGAACAGGGGGTCTATGGCTACACCTTC

d_call: TRBD2
v_call: TRBV7-8
j_call: TRBJ2-2
cdr3_aa: CASSFLIIPSGGDTGELFF
cdr3_nt: TGTGCCAGCAGCTTCCTCATAATACCTAGCGGGGGAGACACCGGGGAGCTGTTTTTT

d_call: NA
v_call: TRBV19
j_call: TRBJ2-3
cdr3_aa: CASSTDHLQRRNTDTQYF
cdr3_nt: TGTGCCAGTTCCACAGACCATCTTCAGCGGCGAAACACAGATACGCAGTATTTT

d_call: NA
v_call: TRBV6-1
j_call: TRBJ1-1
cdr3_aa: CASSEGFPIVAFF
cdr3_nt: TGTGCCAGCAGTGAAGGGTTCCCTATAGTGGCTTTCTTT

d_call: NA
v_call: TRBV7-3
j_call: TRBJ2-7
cdr3_aa: CASSPAVGGAYEQYF
cdr3_nt: TGTGCCAGCAGCCCCGCGGTAGGAGGGGCCTACGAGCAGTACTTC

d_call: TRBD2
v_call: TRBV19
j_call: TRBJ2-5
cdr3_aa: CASSIAGGGETQYF
cdr3_nt: TGTGCCAGTAGTATAGCGGGCGGGGGAGAGACCCAGTACTTC

d_call: NA
v_call: TRBV9
j_call: TRBJ2-2
cdr3_aa: CASSVGVGGQGTGELFF
cdr3_nt: TGTGCCAGCAGCGTAGGTGTTGGGGGCCAGGGCACCGGGGAGCTGTTTTTT

d_call: TRBD1
v_call: TRBV5-1
j_call: TRBJ2-7
cdr3_aa: CASKQGDEQYF
cdr3_nt: TGCGCCAGCAAACAGGGGGACGAGCAGTACTTC

d_call: NA
v_call: TRBV28
j_call: TRBJ1-5
cdr3_aa: CASSGGRSNQPQHF
cdr3_nt: TGTGCCAGCAGCGGGGGGCGTAGCAATCAGCCCCAGCATTTT

d_call: NA
v_call: TRBV5-5
j_call: TRBJ2-5
cdr3_aa: CASSLQDWGDQYF
cdr3_nt: TGTGCCAGCAGCCTCCAAGATTGGGGAGACCAGTACTTC

d_call: NA
v_call: TRBV5-5
j_call: TRBJ2-1
cdr3_aa: CASSSEPSSYNEQFF
cdr3_nt: TGTGCCAGCAGCTCGGAGCCGAGCTCCTACAATGAGCAGTTCTTC

d_call: NA
v_call: TRBV7-2
j_call: TRBJ1-5
cdr3_aa: CASSSPGRNSNQPQHF
cdr3_nt: TGTGCCAGCAGCTCTCCGGGAAGGAATAGCAATCAGCCCCAGCATTTT

d_call: NA
v_call: TRBV2
j_call: TRBJ2-7
cdr3_aa: CASSWDSGTRSYEQYF
cdr3_nt: TGTGCCAGCAGTTGGGATAGCGGCACCAGATCCTACGAGCAGTACTTC

d_call: TRBD2
v_call: TRBV27
j_call: TRBJ2-5
cdr3_aa: CASSLERGAWETQYF
cdr3_nt: TGTGCCAGCAGTTTAGAGCGGGGCGCCTGGGAGACCCAGTACTTC

d_call: NA
v_call: TRBV6-1
j_call: TRBJ2-7
cdr3_aa: CASSERDWVPEQYF
cdr3_nt: TGTGCCAGCAGTGAACGGGACTGGGTCCCCGAGCAGTACTTC

d_call: NA
v_call: TRBV4-3
j_call: TRBJ1-6
cdr3_aa: CASSQGGDNSPLHF
cdr3_nt: TGCGCCAGCAGCCAAGGCGGGGATAATTCACCCCTCCACTTT

d_call: NA
v_call: TRBV13
j_call: TRBJ2-7
cdr3_aa: CASSRGQRVYEQYF
cdr3_nt: TGTGCCAGCAGCCGAGGACAGCGAGTGTACGAGCAGTACTTC

d_call: TRBD1
v_call: TRBV7-8
j_call: TRBJ1-1
cdr3_aa: CASSPKPGQVNTEAFF
cdr3_nt: TGTGCCAGCAGCCCGAAACCGGGACAGGTGAACACTGAAGCTTTCTTT

d_call: NA
v_call: TRBV9
j_call: TRBJ1-1
cdr3_aa: CASSPVVVTEAFF
cdr3_nt: TGTGCCAGCAGCCCCGTTGTTGTCACTGAAGCTTTCTTT

d_call: NA
v_call: TRBV19
j_call: TRBJ1-3
cdr3_aa: CASSSRAGNTIYF
cdr3_nt: TGTGCCAGTAGTAGCAGGGCTGGAAACACCATATATTTT

d_call: TRBD1
v_call: TRBV5-4
j_call: TRBJ2-7
cdr3_aa: CASSLVAGGHEQYF
cdr3_nt: TGTGCCAGCAGCTTGGTCGCAGGGGGCCACGAGCAGTACTTC

d_call: NA
v_call: TRBV9
j_call: TRBJ1-1
cdr3_aa: CASSAQGRTEAFF
cdr3_nt: TGTGCCAGCAGCGCACAGGGACGGACTGAAGCTTTCTTT

d_call: NA
v_call: TRBV7-9
j_call: TRBJ1-1
cdr3_aa: CASSPHRGEIMNTEAFF
cdr3_nt: TGTGCCAGCAGCCCACATCGGGGGGAGATCATGAACACTGAAGCTTTCTTT

d_call: TRBD1
v_call: TRBV14
j_call: TRBJ2-7
cdr3_aa: CASSPDRGRYEQYF
cdr3_nt: TGTGCCAGCAGCCCGGACAGGGGGAGGTACGAGCAGTACTTC

d_call: NA
v_call: TRBV5-1
j_call: TRBJ2-2
cdr3_aa: CASSVQNTGELFF
cdr3_nt: TGCGCCAGCAGCGTACAGAACACCGGGGAGCTGTTTTTT

d_call: NA
v_call: TRBV5-1
j_call: TRBJ2-7
cdr3_aa: CASSPMGLRALPYEQYF
cdr3_nt: TGCGCCAGCAGCCCGATGGGGTTGCGGGCGTTACCCTACGAGCAGTACTTC

d_call: NA
v_call: TRBV9
j_call: TRBJ2-7
cdr3_aa: CASSRGSRNEQYF
cdr3_nt: TGTGCCAGCAGCCGAGGGTCTCGGAACGAGCAGTACTTC

d_call: NA
v_call: TRBV4-1
j_call: TRBJ1-1
cdr3_aa: CASSQSGGRSNTEAFF
cdr3_nt: TGCGCCAGCAGCCAATCGGGGGGCAGATCGAACACTGAAGCTTTCTTT

d_call: NA
v_call: TRBV13
j_call: TRBJ2-7
cdr3_aa: CASSLGGYEQYF
cdr3_nt: TGTGCCAGCAGCTTAGGCGGCTACGAGCAGTACTTC

d_call: NA
v_call: TRBV10-3
j_call: TRBJ2-1
cdr3_aa: CAISDEAADEQFF
cdr3_nt: TGTGCCATCAGTGACGAGGCCGCGGATGAGCAGTTCTTC

d_call: NA
v_call: TRBV4-1
j_call: TRBJ1-4
cdr3_aa: CASSPEVDEKLFF
cdr3_nt: TGCGCCAGCAGCCCTGAGGTAGATGAAAAACTGTTTTTT